One and the same sample provided the 9 T cell receptor beta chains below, sequenced in a study of shared clonotypes between healthy human individuals. The table came from immunoSEQ multiplex PCR; TCRdb's copy has only in-frame clones and leaves some out. In the table there are roughly 1.5 million clones, 95% to 99% of which are singletons. Sample: naive CD4+ T cells sorted from blood. Subset given: CD45RA+ positively selected. All receptors derive from a man younger than 40 in good health.

This chain joins TRBV7-9 and TRBJ1-2; D is possibly TRBD1 (5 bases). This CDR3 is 13 amino acids long. Germline V gives CDR1 SEHNR, CDR2 FQNEAQ (reference sequence). Trimming left V 4 bases short and J 3 bases short, with 9 bases between. The CDR3 nucleotides read TGTGCCAGCAGCTCGGGACTCTACTATGGCTACACCTTC. Translated, it gives CASSSGLYYGYTF. Variable domain in full (rest from reference TRBV7-9 and TRBJ1-2): DTGVSQNPRHKITKRGQNVTFRCDPISEHNRLYWYRQTLGQGPEFLTYFQNEAQLEKSRLLSDRFSAERPKGSFSTLEIQRTEQGDSAMYLCASSSGLYYGYTFGSGTRLTVV.

The gene calls are TRBV29-1 and TRBJ1-2, with D tentatively TRBD1 (5 bases). CDR3 length: 13 amino acids. The germline CDR1 and CDR2 sequences are SQVTM and ANQGSEA. The germline V and J ends were trimmed by 4 bases and 4 bases, with 13 bases remaining between them. The CDR3 protein is CSVGQRLSYGYTF. The CDR3 DNA reads as TGCAGCGTTGGACAGAGACTTTCCTATGGCTACACCTTC.

J is TRBJ2-7 and V is TRBV4-1, with a tentative D call TRBD2 (6 bases). The CDR3 is made up of 17 amino acids. CDR1 is MGHRA and CDR2 is YSYEKL in the germline V gene. The V end was cut by 4 bases, the J end by 5 bases, with 24 bases between. Written as DNA, the CDR3 is TGCGCCAGCAGCCTTACCGGCGCGGGGATACCTGAGGACGAGCAGTACTTC. Amino acids: CASSLTGAGIPEDEQYF.

Comments on this clone: In the same sample, other DNA sequences code for this CDR3. This rearrangement joins TRBV18 to TRBJ1-5, with 9 bases aligning to TRBD1. CDR1 is KGHSH, CDR2 LQKENI, per germline. This CDR3 comprises 14 residues. V lost 3 bases, J lost 5 bases, and 2 bases stayed unmatched. The CDR3 region has the DNA TGTGCCAGCTCACCGACAGGGGGAGATCAGCCCCAGCATTTT. Translating gives CASSPTGGDQPQHF.

This chain joins TRBV5-1 and TRBJ2-7, with TRBD2 matching over 8 bases. Germline-derived CDR1 and CDR2 are SGHRS and YFSETQ. V shed 4 bases and J 2 bases; nucleotides not matched to a gene: 8. CDR3 length equals 15 residues. CDR3 in amino acids: CASSQEAGGPYEQYF. In DNA form, the CDR3 reads TGCGCCAGCAGCCAAGAGGCGGGAGGCCCCTACGAGCAGTACTTC. The variable domain in full, completed from reference TRBV5-1 and TRBJ2-7, reads KAGVTQTPRYLIKTRGQQVTLSCSPISGHRSVSWYQQTPGQGLQFLFEYFSETQRNKGNFPGRFSGRQFSNSRSEMNVSTLELGDSALYLCASSQEAGGPYEQYFGPGTRLTVT.

This rearrangement joins TRBV2 to TRBJ2-7, with D possibly being TRBD1 (7 bases). Germline CDR1 reads SNHLY; CDR2 reads FYNNEI. The CDR3 runs 15 residues. Trimming took 1 base from V and 5 from J, leaving 15 bases between them. The CDR3 protein is CASSEEWQGGNEQYF. DNA for the CDR3: TGTGCCAGCAGTGAAGAGTGGCAGGGGGGAAACGAGCAGTACTTC.

This chain joins TRBV19 and TRBJ2-1; 7 nucleotides match TRBD2. V shed 6 bases, J shed 10 bases, and the junction held 9 bases outside the gene matches. The CDR3 is 13 residues long. The germline V gene encodes CDR1 LNHDA and CDR2 SQIVND (reference sequence). Here the CDR3 reads CASSGTTLGEQFF. CDR3 sequence (DNA): TGTGCCAGTAGCGGGACTACCCTCGGGGAGCAGTTCTTC.

V gene TRBV15 combines with J gene TRBJ1-3; D is unresolved. This CDR3 spans 14 amino acids. Looked up from germline, CDR1 is LNHNV and CDR2 is YYDKDF (reference sequence). Deletions cut 1 base from V and 0 bases from J, with 4 bases between. The CDR3 nucleotides are TGTGCCACCAGCAGAGTCAGCTCTGGAAACACCATATATTTT. Amino acid sequence: CATSRVSSGNTIYF. The entire variable domain, with the rest obtained from reference TRBV15 and TRBJ1-3, is as follows: DAMVIQNPRYQVTQFGKPVTLSCSQTLNHNVMYWYQQKSSQAPKLLFHYYDKDFNNEADTPDNFQSRRPNTSFCFLDIRSPGLGDTAMYLCATSRVSSGNTIYFGEGSWLTVV.

V and J are TRBV15 and TRBJ2-2; D uncertain. Germline V gene sequence: CDR1 LNHNV, CDR2 YYDKDF (reference sequence). The CDR3 spans 14 residues. V was pared by 0 bases and J by 4 bases, with 6 bases between. In DNA, the CDR3 is TGTGCCACCAGCAGAGAGGGTTTCACCGGGGAGCTGTTTTTT. It encodes CATSREGFTGELFF.